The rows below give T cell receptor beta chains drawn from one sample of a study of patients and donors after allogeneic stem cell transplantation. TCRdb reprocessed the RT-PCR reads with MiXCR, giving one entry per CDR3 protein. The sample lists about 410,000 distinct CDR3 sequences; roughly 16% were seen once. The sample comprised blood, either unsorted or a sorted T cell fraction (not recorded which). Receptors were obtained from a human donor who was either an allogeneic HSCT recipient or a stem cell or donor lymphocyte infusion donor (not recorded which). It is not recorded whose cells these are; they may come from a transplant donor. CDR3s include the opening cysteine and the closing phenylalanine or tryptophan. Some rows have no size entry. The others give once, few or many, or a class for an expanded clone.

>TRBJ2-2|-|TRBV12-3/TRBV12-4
CASTPAATERPGELFF
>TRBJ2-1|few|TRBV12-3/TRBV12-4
CASSPMTSGGAVSYNEQFF
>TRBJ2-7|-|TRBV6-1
CASSPGHPAIYEQYF
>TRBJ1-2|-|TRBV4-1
CASSRAGLGYTF
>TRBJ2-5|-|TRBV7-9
CASIPETQYF
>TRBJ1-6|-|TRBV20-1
CSARSPHNSPLHF
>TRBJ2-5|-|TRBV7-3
CASSLTTGQETQYF
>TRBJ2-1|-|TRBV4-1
CASSQVFVGTGVNEQFF
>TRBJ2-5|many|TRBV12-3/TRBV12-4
CASSFNRGKETQYF
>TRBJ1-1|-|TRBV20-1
CSARVGMMNTEAFF
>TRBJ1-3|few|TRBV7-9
CAGARGRRSGNTIYF
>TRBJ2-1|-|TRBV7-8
CASSLVTSGSYNEQFF
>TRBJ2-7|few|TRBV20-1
CSALLSGGASYEQYF
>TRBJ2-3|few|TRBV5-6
CASSLEGSQVQAQYF
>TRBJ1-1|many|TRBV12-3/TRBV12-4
CASSPQGWTEAFF
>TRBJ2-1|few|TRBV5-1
CASSLERAGRSYNEQFF
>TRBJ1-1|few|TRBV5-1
CASSPSPDRPNTEAFF
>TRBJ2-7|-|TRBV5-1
CASSPVAGSYEQYF
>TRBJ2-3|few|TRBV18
CASSDRGSTDTQYF
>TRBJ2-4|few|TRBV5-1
CASSLMGDLWDIQYF
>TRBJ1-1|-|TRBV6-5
CASSNGGTEAFF
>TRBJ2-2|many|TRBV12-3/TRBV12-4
CASSFRGGSGELFF
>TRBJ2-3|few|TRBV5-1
CASSIPPSGRASTDTQYF
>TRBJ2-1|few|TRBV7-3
CASSHTGGYNEQFF
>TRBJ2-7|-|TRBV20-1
CSATRQGPYEQYF
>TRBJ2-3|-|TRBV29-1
CSSRDNYLTDTQYF
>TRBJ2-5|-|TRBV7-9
CASSARRGVIQETQYF
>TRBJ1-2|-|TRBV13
CASSRYRGSSYGYTF
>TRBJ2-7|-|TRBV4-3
CASSQEMFLAGLSYEQYF
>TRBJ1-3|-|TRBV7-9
CASSPSRGQGADTIYF
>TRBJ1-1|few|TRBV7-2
CASSLARGLRTEAFF
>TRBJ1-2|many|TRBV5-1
CASSQNYGYTF
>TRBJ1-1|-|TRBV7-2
CASSFKGIMNTEAFF
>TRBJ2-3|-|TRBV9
CASSVGVRRDTQYF
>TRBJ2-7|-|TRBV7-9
CASSSSGDEQYF
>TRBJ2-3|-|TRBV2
CASIGPGGDTQYF
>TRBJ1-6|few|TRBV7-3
CASSLLGTGGNSPLHF
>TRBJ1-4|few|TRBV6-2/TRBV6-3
CASSYSPGQGPPRLFF
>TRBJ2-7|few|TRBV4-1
CASSQGGSASEQYF
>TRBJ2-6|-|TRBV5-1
CASSHLGGANVLTF
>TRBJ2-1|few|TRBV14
CASSHTWDSSSYNEQFF
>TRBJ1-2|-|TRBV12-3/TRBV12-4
CASSTQGRGGYTF
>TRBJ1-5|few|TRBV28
CASSFVRSDPGNQPQHF
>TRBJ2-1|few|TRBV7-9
CASSPPSGSDEQFF